What follows are 24 T cell receptor beta chains derived from one specimen sequenced in a study of T cell responses to AZD1222 COVID-19 vaccine. Sequencing used immunoSEQ multiplex PCR; TCRdb keeps in-frame clones, though not all of them. The profile covers 90,000 to 150,000 clones, with roughly 84% appearing a single time and about 16% taken by the ten largest. The sample in question was peripheral blood, obtained 28 days after the second AZD1222 dose. The receptors derive from an adult who received the AZD1222 COVID-19 vaccine.

The chain is built from TRBV15 and TRBJ1-5; D unclear. V was trimmed by 4 bases and J by 1 base, leaving 8 bases between them. There are 14 residues in the CDR3. Germline values: CDR1 LNHNV, CDR2 YYDKDF (reference sequence). The CDR3 reads CATSISRSNQPQHF. CDR3 coding DNA: TGTGCCACCAGCATCAGCAGGAGCAATCAGCCCCAGCATTTT. The full variable domain, its missing parts supplied by reference TRBV15 and TRBJ1-5, is DAMVIQNPRYQVTQFGKPVTLSCSQTLNHNVMYWYQQKSSQAPKLLFHYYDKDFNNEADTPDNFQSRRPNTSFCFLDIRSPGLGDTAMYLCATSISRSNQPQHFGDGTRLSIL.

V and J are TRBV6-1 and TRBJ1-3, with unresolved D. Trimming left V 0 bases short and J 4 bases short, with 10 bases between. CDR3 length: 15 residues. Germline CDR1 is MNHNS and CDR2 is SASEGT. The CDR3 sequence: CASSEALRGGNTIYF. The CDR3 nucleotides read TGTGCCAGCAGTGAAGCGCTTCGGGGAGGAAACACCATATATTTT.

V usage is TRBV21-1 and J usage is TRBJ1-5; TRBD1, the table's D call, was not compared with the DNA. TRBV21-1 is a pseudogene. This CDR3 has 15 residues. CDR3 protein: CASSARQYSNQPQHF. CDR3 bases: TGTGCCAGCAGCGCCCGACAATATAGCAATCAGCCCCAGCATTTT.

The rearrangement uses TRBV6-1 and TRBJ2-4; D not certain. The germline V gene has CDR1 MNHNS and CDR2 SASEGT. The CDR3 is 16 amino acids. Trimming cost V 0 bases and J 1 base, with 10 bases left between them. Here the CDR3 reads CASSEAWGIAKNIQYF. The DNA for the CDR3 is TGTGCCAGCAGTGAAGCATGGGGAATCGCCAAAAACATTCAGTACTTC.

The chain has TRBV19 and TRBJ1-5; 7 bases fit TRBD1. The junction had 5 bases not matched to a gene; V was cut back by 6 bases and J by 6 bases. This CDR3 is built from 13 residues. Per the germline V gene, CDR1 is LNHDA and CDR2 is SQIVND (reference sequence). The CDR3 here is CASSIRQGQPQHF. The CDR3 DNA follows: TGTGCCAGTAGCATCCGACAGGGTCAGCCCCAGCATTTT.

The chain combines TRBV5-5 with TRBJ2-5; no definite D call. Trimming cost V 0 bases and J 0 bases, with 12 bases left between them. The CDR3 extends over 16 amino acids. Germline CDR1 and CDR2: SGHKS and YYEKEE (reference sequence). CDR3 nucleotides: TGTGCCAGCAGCTTGGCCTTAGGACGAAACCAAGAGACCCAGTACTTC. Encoded protein: CASSLALGRNQETQYF.

J is TRBJ2-1 and V is TRBV28; D gene ambiguous. V lost 6 bases and J lost 2, with 8 bases in between. CDR1 is MDHEN and CDR2 is SYDVKM in the germline V gene. The length of the CDR3 is 13 residues. The CDR3 loop reads CASRTSTYNEQFF. CDR3 bases: TGTGCCAGCAGGACAAGCACCTACAATGAGCAGTTCTTC.

V gene TRBV7-9 combines with J gene TRBJ1-1; D remains ambiguous. The V end was cut by 11 bases, the J end by 1 base, with 11 bases between. The CDR3 consists of 12 residues. Germline lookup yields CDR1 SEHNR and CDR2 FQNEAQ (reference sequence). CDR3 nucleotides: TGTGCCTCGGATCCGCCGAACACTGAAGCTTTCTTT. This codes for CASDPPNTEAFF.

This clone was detected ten times or more. The rearrangement joins TRBV28 to TRBJ2-7, with TRBD1 as a possible D gene (5 bases). The CDR3 spans 13 residues. CDR1 is MDHEN and CDR2 is SYDVKM in the germline V gene. The V end lost 3 bases, the J end lost 3 bases, and 9 bases lay between the germline ends. The CDR3 DNA is TGTGCCAGCAGTTTTTCAGGGAACTACGAGCAGTACTTC. It codes for CASSFSGNYEQYF.

The V gene is TRBV4-3, the J gene TRBJ2-3; D unclear. Germline V gene data show CDR1 as LGHNA and CDR2 as YSLEER. This CDR3 is built from 16 residues. V was pared by 3 bases and J by 2 bases, with 15 bases between. CDR3 sequence reads: CASSQGYYGYTDTQYF. CDR3 nucleotide sequence: TGCGCCAGCAGCCAGGGGTACTACGGTTACACAGATACGCAGTATTTT.

This chain links TRBV11-3 with TRBJ2-2; TRBD1 matches at 10 bases. Germline V gene lookup returns CDR1 SGHNT and CDR2 YENEEA. This CDR3 comprises 15 residues. The trim removed 4 bases at V and 1 base at J, leaving 0 bases unmatched. This CDR3 is CASSWDRGNTGELFF. CDR3 in DNA: TGTGCCAGCAGCTGGGACAGGGGGAACACCGGGGAGCTGTTTTTT.

The chain uses TRBV7-8 and TRBJ2-2; possibly TRBD1 for D (5 bases). V lost 2 bases and J 0 bases, leaving 25 bases between the germline ends. Germline CDR1 is SGHVS and CDR2 is FQNEAQ. CDR3 size: 21 residues. CDR3 sequence: CASSLSRLPWTTKTNTGELFF. The CDR3 nucleotides read TGTGCCAGCAGCTTATCCCGACTTCCGTGGACAACTAAAACGAACACCGGGGAGCTGTTTTTT.

The V call is TRBV30, the J call TRBJ2-2; D gene ambiguous. There are 14 residues in the CDR3. Germline V CDR1 and CDR2: GTSNPN, SVGIG (reference sequence). The V end lost 3 bases, the J end lost 4 bases, and 12 bases lay between the germline ends. The CDR3 sequence: CAWSLGTTTGELFF. For the CDR3, the DNA is TGTGCCTGGAGCCTCGGTACCACCACCGGGGAGCTGTTTTTT.

The chain links TRBV21-1 to TRBJ1-6. TRBV21-1 is a recognized pseudogene. This CDR3 has 15 amino acids. The CDR3 sequence is CASSKSAGHNSPLHF. Written as DNA, the CDR3 is TGTGCCAGCAGCAAAAGCGCGGGCCATAATTCACCCCTCCACTTT.

The chain uses TRBV24-1 and TRBJ2-1; D call uncertain. CDR3 length: 13 residues. Per germline, CDR1 KGHDR and CDR2 SFDVKD. V gave up 3 bases and J gave up 7 bases, with 9 bases separating them. The CDR3 reads CATSDHEYNEQFF. The DNA for the CDR3 is TGTGCCACCAGTGATCACGAGTATAATGAGCAGTTCTTC.

The rearrangement uses TRBV19 and TRBJ1-6; D possibly corresponds to TRBD1 (6 bases). Per the germline V gene, CDR1 is LNHDA and CDR2 is SQIVND (reference sequence). The CDR3 loop spans 15 amino acids. The V end lost 5 bases, the J end lost 9 bases, and 17 bases lay between the germline ends. The CDR3 here is CASSRRGARGSPLHF. The CDR3 DNA is TGTGCCAGTAGTCGGAGGGGGGCTAGGGGTTCACCCCTCCACTTT. The full variable domain, rest sourced from reference TRBV19 and TRBJ1-6, is DGGITQSPKYLFRKEGQNVTLSCEQNLNHDAMYWYRQDPGQGLRLIYYSQIVNDFQKGDIAEGYSVSREKKESFPLTVTSAQKNPTAFYLCASSRRGARGSPLHFGNGTRLTVT.

The V call is TRBV19, the J call TRBJ2-5; 10 nucleotides line up with TRBD1. CDR1 LNHDA and CDR2 SQIVND come from the germline V gene (reference sequence). This CDR3 comprises 15 residues. Losses at the gene ends were 4 bases for V and 2 bases for J; bases not matched to a gene: 4. The CDR3 loop is CASSSPDRGQETQYF. The CDR3 bases are TGTGCCAGTAGTAGCCCGGACAGGGGGCAAGAGACCCAGTACTTC.

This clone was seen once. The chain carries TRBV11-2 and TRBJ2-5, with 13 bases that match TRBD2. The CDR3 runs to 16 residues. V shed 1 base and J 2 bases; nucleotides not matched to a gene: 1. Germline loops: CDR1 SGHAT, CDR2 FQNNGV. CDR3 DNA: TGTGCCAGCAGCTTAGGACTAGCGGGGGGTCAAGAGACCCAGTACTTC. Translating gives CASSLGLAGGQETQYF.

The chain couples TRBV7-3 to TRBJ2-1, with D perhaps TRBD1 (6 bases). This CDR3 has 15 residues. Germline-derived CDR1 and CDR2 are SGHTA and FQGTGA. Trimming took off 5 bases at V and 4 bases at J, with 15 bases between the two ends. CDR3 DNA sequence: TGTGCCAGCAGCCGCGGACAGCCCGAATACAATGAGCAGTTCTTC. Translated, it gives CASSRGQPEYNEQFF.

J is TRBJ1-1 and V is TRBV9; 9 positions agree with TRBD1. This CDR3 spans 15 amino acids. CDR1 is SGDLS and CDR2 is YYNGEE in the germline V gene. V dropped 4 bases and J dropped 3; count of bases not matched to a gene: 7. The CDR3 DNA is TGTGCCAGCAGCACACGCGGACAGGGGTACACTGAAGCTTTCTTT. Encoded protein: CASSTRGQGYTEAFF.

The chain recombines TRBV5-5 with TRBJ1-4, with D unresolved. CDR1 and CDR2 (germline): SGHKS, YYEKEE (reference sequence). The CDR3 runs 15 residues. V dropped 1 base and J dropped 8 bases, with 15 bases sitting between them. The CDR3 nucleotides read TGTGCCAGCAGCTTGTCTCGAGCGGGGATCGAAAAACTGTTTTTT. Its protein is CASSLSRAGIEKLFF.

The rearrangement uses TRBV7-9 and TRBJ1-5, with D possibly matching TRBD1 (6 bases). The CDR3 has 15 residues. V lost 5 bases and J 2 bases, leaving 13 bases between the germline ends. Germline lookup yields CDR1 SEHNR and CDR2 FQNEAQ (reference sequence). In nucleotides, the CDR3 is TGTGCCAGCAGCCCCGAGGGGGTGGGCAATCAGCCCCAGCATTTT. It codes for CASSPEGVGNQPQHF.

The rearrangement uses TRBV5-6 and TRBJ2-2; the D is unclear. CDR3 length: 12 amino acids. CDR1 SGHDT and CDR2 YYEEEE come from the germline V gene. V shed 0 bases and J shed 4 bases, with 1 base lying between them. CDR3 DNA: TGTGCCAGCAGCTTGGCCACCGGGGAGCTGTTTTTT. Its protein product is CASSLATGELFF.

J is TRBJ2-7 and V is TRBV7-9, with TRBD1 as a possible D gene (7 bases). The CDR3 runs 15 residues. The V gene's germline CDR1 is SEHNR and CDR2 FQNEAQ (reference sequence). The V and J ends lost 1 base and 2 bases respectively, with 12 bases between them. CDR3 sequence: CASSLGGTAPYEQYF. Here the CDR3 DNA reads TGTGCCAGCAGCTTAGGCGGGACAGCCCCCTACGAGCAGTACTTC.